Following are 23 T cell receptor beta chains from one sample sequenced in a study of tumor and adjacent non-tumor tissue in lung cancer. No cell sorting was done before RNA was extracted from the tissue. TCRbeta libraries were built with three rounds of nested PCR, modified from ARM-PCR. TCRdb independently ran MiXCR on the multiplex PCR reads; one entry per CDR3 protein. The profile shows 200,000 to 250,000 distinct CDR3 sequences, over 55% of them singletons. Sequenced material: lung tumor tissue. All receptors derive from a man in his fifties or sixties with non-small cell lung cancer.

This clonotype was counted many times. The chain couples TRBV20-1 to TRBJ2-7; 13 nucleotides match TRBD2. Trimming took 3 bases from V and 4 from J; bases not matched to a gene: 15. CDR1 and CDR2 (germline): DFQATT, SNEGSKA (reference sequence). This CDR3 has 18 residues. For the CDR3, the DNA is TGCAGTGCTAGCCCTCAAGGACTAGCGGGAGAATGGGGTTACGAGCAGTACTTC. Translation gives CSASPQGLAGEWGYEQYF.

Worth noting for this clonotype: Since no conserved phenylalanine or tryptophan closes the CDR3, a read error is the likely cause. The genes are TRBV10-2 and TRBJ2-7; D is ambiguous. Trimming left V 3 bases short and J 2 bases short, with 5 bases between. In germline, CDR1 is WSHSY, CDR2 SAAADI. The CDR3 contains 12 residues. This chain's CDR3 is CASSDATYEQYL. The CDR3 DNA reads as TGCGCCAGCAGTGACGCCACCTACGAGCAGTACTTA.

CDR3 protein: CSASVQGNEQFF. The CDR3 region has the DNA TGCAGTGCTAGCGTCCAGGGGAATGAGCAGTTCTTC. This chain uses TRBV20-1 with TRBJ2-1; perhaps TRBD1 as D (6 bases). Germline V lookup: CDR1 DFQATT, CDR2 SNEGSKA (reference sequence). This CDR3 is 12 amino acids long. Trimming took off 3 bases at V and 7 bases at J, with 10 bases between the two ends.

As to this clonotype: Its ends do not fully match the called genes, so a read error is possible. This chain uses TRBV11-1 with TRBJ1-4; D ambiguous. The CDR3 has 15 residues. Germline values: CDR1 SGHAT, CDR2 FQDESV (reference sequence). DNA for the CDR3: TGTGTCAGCAGCTTAAAAAGAGCAACTAATGAAAAGCTGTTTTTT. It encodes CVSSLKRATNEKLFF.

V and J are TRBV20-1 and TRBJ2-7, with D possibly being TRBD2 (5 bases). Germline V lookup: CDR1 DFQATT, CDR2 SNEGSKA (reference sequence). This CDR3 spans 14 amino acids. Trimming took off 3 bases at V and 3 bases at J, with 15 bases between the two ends. The CDR3 bases are TGCAGTGCTAGCCTGACTAAACCCTTCTACGAGCAGTACTTC. Its translation: CSASLTKPFYEQYF.

The chain links TRBV12-3 or TRBV12-4 to TRBJ1-2; D is undetermined. Trimming removed 6 bases at V and 4 bases at J, with 15 bases between. The CDR3 runs to 14 residues. CDR3 in DNA: TGTGCCAGCAGGCCCTTTGAGGGAACCTATGGCTACACCTTC. It specifies CASRPFEGTYGYTF.

This clonotype was picked up one time. A read error is likely, as this CDR3 ends without the conserved phenylalanine or tryptophan. Because the CDR3's place on the DNA is in doubt, the DNA is left out and the CDR3 is given as listed by TCRdb. The chain uses TRBV6-5 and TRBJ1-4; the table names TRBD1, a call not compared with the DNA. The CDR3 extends over 14 residues, inclusive of both ends. Germline values: CDR1 MNHEY, CDR2 SVGAGI. Here the CDR3 reads CASSYGQINEKLLY.

CDR3 residues: CASRLSQSGRELFF. In DNA, the CDR3 is TGTGCCAGCAGGTTATCCCAATCAGGCCGGGAGCTGTTTTTT. This chain connects TRBV11-2 to TRBJ2-2; no clear D gene. Germline values: CDR1 SGHAT, CDR2 FQNNGV. V was pared by 6 bases and J by 9 bases, with 17 bases between. The CDR3 runs to 14 residues.

Regarding this clonotype: A much larger clone sits a single nucleotide away, making a read error possible. The rearrangement uses TRBV6-1 and TRBJ2-7; possible D gene TRBD2, 6 bases. There are 15 residues in the CDR3. Per germline, CDR1 MNHNS and CDR2 SASEGT. The CDR3 coding sequence is TGTGCCAGCAGTGATTCGGCGGGGAGCTCCTACGATCAGTACTTC. It encodes CASSDSAGSSYDQYF.

This clonotype has only one observation. The rearrangement links TRBV7-9 to TRBJ1-1; no clear D. Germline V gene sequence: CDR1 SEHNR, CDR2 FQNEAQ (reference sequence). V was trimmed by 6 bases and J by 6 bases, leaving 14 bases between them. The CDR3 contains 13 residues. CDR3: CASRTGGGAEAFF. The CDR3 nucleotides read TGTGCCAGCAGAACCGGTGGTGGGGCTGAAGCTTTCTTT.

Comments on this clonotype: Since the CDR3 does not end with the conserved phenylalanine or tryptophan, this likely comes from a read error. Because the CDR3's place on the DNA is in doubt, the DNA is left out and the CDR3 is given as listed by TCRdb. The V call is TRBV20-1, the J call TRBJ1-1; TRBD1, the table's D call, lacks a check against the DNA. The CDR3 totals 14 residues, both ends included. Germline-derived CDR1 and CDR2 are DFQATT and SNEGSKA (reference sequence). CDR3 in amino acids: CSARDGQGGTEVFL.

The rearrangement uses TRBV11-3 and TRBJ2-1; perhaps TRBD2 as D (6 bases). The CDR3 spans 14 residues. Germline-derived CDR1 and CDR2 are SGHNT and YENEEA. The CDR3 coding sequence is TGTACTAGCAGCCGACCTAAGGGCGGCAATGAGCAGTTCTTC. This gives the protein CTSSRPKGGNEQFF.

For this clonotype: As the CDR3 is not closed by the conserved phenylalanine or tryptophan, this likely results from a read error. The V gene is TRBV20-1, the J gene TRBJ1-1; D ambiguous. CDR1 DFQATT and CDR2 SNEGSKA come from the germline V gene (reference sequence). V dropped 6 bases and J dropped 4 bases, with 15 bases sitting between them. The CDR3 length is 13 residues. For the CDR3, the DNA is TGCAGTGCACTCAGAGGCTGGGGCACTGAAGCTTTCCCT. It codes for CSALRGWGTEAFP.

This sequence joins TRBV6-5 and TRBJ1-2; the D gene is possibly TRBD1 (5 bases). This CDR3 contains 15 residues. The germline CDR1 and CDR2 sequences are MNHEY and SVGAGI. V gave up 1 base and J gave up 4 bases, with 13 bases separating them. CDR3 sequence: CASSYWPRDGYGYTF. DNA of the CDR3: TGTGCCAGCAGTTACTGGCCCCGGGACGGCTATGGCTACACCTTC.

The chain couples TRBV10-3 to TRBJ1-5; the D is unclear. The CDR3 contains 14 residues. V lost 0 bases and J 4 bases, leaving 7 bases between the germline ends. Germline V gene sequence: CDR1 ENHRY, CDR2 SYGVKD. The CDR3 reads CAISESRNNQPQHF. The CDR3 coding sequence is TGTGCCATCAGTGAGTCGAGAAATAATCAGCCCCAGCATTTT.

In regard to this clonotype: A much larger clone lies a single base off, so this may be a read error. The V call is TRBV20-1, the J call TRBJ1-3, with D maybe TRBD1 (5 bases). The V end lost 7 bases, the J end lost 0 bases, and 16 bases lay between the germline ends. CDR1 is DFQATT and CDR2 is SNEGSKA in the germline V gene (reference sequence). CDR3 length: 15 residues. The CDR3 region has the DNA TGCAGTGTTTGGAGGGGCGGGGGCTCTGGAAACACCATATATTTT. Protein sequence: CSVWRGGGSGNTIYF.

With respect to this clonotype: One junction end disagrees with the germline gene, perhaps due to a read error. The chain employs TRBV10-1 and TRBJ2-1; tentatively, D is TRBD1 (6 bases). The CDR3 totals 14 residues. CDR1 is WNHNN, CDR2 SYGVQD, per germline (reference sequence). The CDR3 nucleotides read TGCGCCAGCGGTGAATACCAGGGGTTTACAGGCCAGATCTTC. This gives the protein CASGEYQGFTGQIF.

Remarks on this clonotype: The junction and the germline gene differ at one end; a read error may be behind it. V and J are TRBV12-3 or TRBV12-4 and TRBJ2-7; 8 bases are shared with TRBD1. The CDR3 length is 15 residues. The CDR3 loop is CARSAPGQGNYEQYF. For the CDR3, the DNA is TGTGCCAGAAGCGCGCCCGGACAGGGAAACTACGAGCAATACTTC.

The rearrangement joins TRBV28 to TRBJ2-1; D gene unclear. Per germline, CDR1 MDHEN and CDR2 SYDVKM. The CDR3 runs to 13 residues. Between the trimmed V and J ends, which lost 4 bases and 3 bases, there was a span of 7 bases. CDR3 loop: CASSSGFYNEQFF. The CDR3 DNA reads as TGTGCCAGCAGTTCAGGTTTCTACAATGAGCAGTTCTTC.

This clonotype occurred many times. The CDR3 is CASSLGRDNTEAFF. Written as DNA, the CDR3 is TGTGCCAGCAGCTTGGGCAGGGACAACACTGAAGCTTTCTTT. This chain connects TRBV13 to TRBJ1-1, with a tentative D call TRBD1 (5 bases). Trimming removed 3 bases at V and 2 bases at J, with 10 bases between. The CDR3 spans 14 residues. Germline lookup yields CDR1 PRHDT and CDR2 FYEKMQ (reference sequence). Based on the CDR3 plus reference TRBV13 and TRBJ1-1, the full variable domain is AAGVIQSPRHLIKEKRETATLKCYPIPRHDTVYWYQQGPGQDPQFLISFYEKMQSDKGSIPDRFSAQQFSDYHSELNMSSLELGDSALYFCASSLGRDNTEAFFGQGTRLTVV.

Worth noting for this clonotype: It is likely a read error, because the conserved phenylalanine at the end of the CDR3 is missing. The genes are TRBV20-1 and TRBJ1-1; D gene unclear. This CDR3 is 13 amino acids long. V shed 8 bases and J shed 0 bases, with 13 bases lying between them. Germline V gene lookup returns CDR1 DFQATT and CDR2 SNEGSKA (reference sequence). This chain's CDR3 is CSTLEVMNTEAFI. For the CDR3, the DNA is TGCAGTACCTTAGAGGTCATGAACACTGAAGCTTTCATT.

On this clonotype itself: The CDR3 carries no conserved terminal phenylalanine or tryptophan, so it likely arises from a read error. The chain combines TRBV11-3 with TRBJ1-1, with D unresolved. The CDR3 loop spans 13 amino acids. In germline, CDR1 is SGHNT, CDR2 YENEEA. The CDR3 sequence: CATSFQWNTEAFS. The CDR3 DNA reads as TGTGCCACCAGCTTTCAGTGGAACACTGAAGCTTTCTCT.

This clonotype was seen a few times. The chain is built from TRBV7-9 and TRBJ2-1; D gene uncertain. In germline, CDR1 is SEHNR, CDR2 FQNEAQ (reference sequence). The CDR3 runs to 13 residues. The V gene lost 6 bases and the J gene lost 9 bases, with 15 bases spanning the gap. CDR3 in amino acids: CASRTQYWGEQFF. In nucleotides, the CDR3 is TGTGCCAGCAGGACCCAATACTGGGGTGAGCAGTTCTTC.